A single count supports the clone carrying this T cell receptor beta chain. Per the germline V gene, CDR1 is LGHNT and CDR2 is FRNRAP. Unmatched junction bases numbered 19, after V lost 5 bases and J lost 5 bases. The CDR3 sequence is 19 residues long. The sample is drawn from a study of blood T cell repertoires in COVID-19. Study summary: Samples representing acute and convalescent COVID-19 were sourced from the United States, Italy and Spain. PBMCs, B-cell-depleted T cells, or T cells were the source of the cDNA or gDNA that made up the material.

Original analysis: Amplification with reference gene primers provided the estimates of nucleated cell counts. Profiled with immunoSEQ multiplex PCR; TCRdb holds only in-frame clones, not every one. The V and J calls and the clone size are those of that table, but D and trimming were determined from the DNA. The data show 100,000 to 150,000 clones, 60% to 80% seen once. The chain carries TRBV12-5 and TRBJ2-7, with 12 positions matching TRBD2. The TCR sequence derives from a human donor in a cohort sampled during active COVID-19. The source material was peripheral blood. CDR3 nucleotides: TGTGCTAGTGGTCCAAGCGAGGACTTGACTAGCGGGAGATGGCACGAGCAGTACTTC. It is translated as CASGPSEDLTSGRWHEQYF.